This T cell receptor beta chain is from a study of T cell responses to AZD1222 COVID-19 vaccine (dated by TCRdb to the early 2020s). With regard to the full study: Because spike-specific TCR depth and breadth did not differ between the two schedules, AZD1222 recipients who got a second dose at roughly 4 weeks were pooled with those who got a second dose at roughly 12 weeks. A total of around 240 trial participants underwent TCR sequencing, of whom 200 to 220 had received two doses of AZD1222 and some 25 had received two doses of the MenACWY control vaccine. Trial participants were enrolled by age into subgroups of 18-55, 56-69 and 70-plus years, and about 150, 27 and 61 TCR-sequenced participants, respectively, were included in these subgroups. What the study reported, not specific to this receptor: Most participants were white British and females outnumbered males, and the authors suggested that clonal diversity may have been underestimated. After two AZD1222 doses, spike-specific TCR breadth and depth were significantly higher than at day 0 and than in MenACWY recipients. In the small 56-69-year group, the increase in depth fell short of significance, most likely because of low power. Reportedly, close to half of the unique spike-specific TCRs recognized epitopes lying outside the regions that are mutated in the B.1.351 and B.1.1.7 variants. Only six or seven AZD1222 recipients were SARS-CoV-2 seropositive at baseline, limiting conclusions about previously exposed vaccinees. Because no day 14 peak-response samples were available, the repertoires could be characterized only after the peak T cell response. The vaccine-associated CD4 TCRs covered the entire spike protein, and the dominant responses fell in regions 160-218 and 743-854.

V sheds 4 bases and J sheds 0 bases, leaving 13 bases between their ends. Per the germline V gene (reference sequence), SGHKS is the CDR1 and YYEKEE is the CDR2. Counted from cysteine to phenylalanine, this CDR3 has 15 amino acids. CDR3 DNA only is kept here, 45 bases in frame from base 1. About this clone itself: What antigen it recognizes has not been identified. Per-base qualities were not stored, and no clone one base away is much larger.

The sample's time point label is to be understood as: baseline before first vaccination. Vaccinee samples came from UK trials COV001 and COV002, including a single-blind randomized controlled phase 2/3 trial of AZD1222 (ChAdOx1 nCoV-19) in healthy adults. For TCRbeta chain sequencing, PBMC samples from trial participants were taken at day 0 and at day 28 after the second dose. The CDR3 regions of human TCRbeta chains were analyzed by immunosequencing. As for the authors' bioinformatics: TCRs in the repertoires were matched against a reference library of SARS-CoV-2-specific TCRs that had been generated with the MIRA antigen-specificity platform. Breadth meant the fraction of unique TCRs that were SARS-CoV-2-associated, whereas depth meant the fraction of total T cells that were SARS-CoV-2-associated. Each spike-specific TCR was assigned to its reactive spike region and to a CD4 or CD8 class using the MIRA data. Log10-transformed breadth and depth values were compared by one-way ANOVA with Sidak's multiple comparisons tests. Entries here come from immuneACCESS through TCRdb and include only in-frame sequences with V and J called. Some clones fail to appear in such tables; in the studies checked, an unresolved V gene covers under half of the shortfall, and the cause of the remainder is unknown. V, J and clone size were drawn from that table, and D and trimming were deduced from the DNA. For this sample there are more than 150,000 clones; about nine tenths appear just once. The ten largest clones take up approximately 1.6% of the sample.

Sequences were derived from peripheral blood, sampled on day 0 of AZD1222 vaccination. The sequence joins TRBV5-5 to TRBJ1-1; TRBD1 is a weak D gene call, 6 bases matching. This receptor was taken from an adult in good health. CDR3 loop: CASSKGDWVNTEAFF. The DNA sequence follows: TGTGCCAGCAGCAAGGGGGACTGGGTGAACACTGAAGCTTTCTTT.